Shown below are 27 T cell receptor beta chains from a single sample sequenced in a study of beta chain features in type 1 diabetes. Findings and caveats of the study: Shorter TCRB CDR3s, moderately but significantly so, marked every one of the four CD4+ subsets in Type 1 diabetes patients.

Their specific antigens are unknown. Reverse transcribing all isolated RNA meant expressed TCRB transcripts were sequenced. The data were produced by immunoSEQ multiplex PCR, yet TCRdb's version contains in-frame clones alone and is incomplete. Seen here are some 200,000 clones, about a sixth observed once, and the top ten hold 0.065% to 0.095%. Material for sequencing was naive CD4+ T cells from blood. The receptors derive from a man aged 25-45 years with type 1 diabetes.

The chain joins TRBV9 to TRBJ2-3, with 9 bases that match TRBD2. Germline CDR1 SGDLS, CDR2 YYNGEE. V was pared by 4 bases and J by 5 bases, with 8 bases of the junction left unmatched. The CDR3 length is 15 residues. CDR3 nucleotides: TGTGCCAGCAGCCAAGTAGCGGGAGTCATAGATACGCAGTATTTT. It specifies CASSQVAGVIDTQYF.

The chain joins TRBV15 to TRBJ2-1; D is uncertain. The CDR3 is made up of 14 amino acids. Trimming removed 1 base from V and 5 bases from J, with 9 bases in between. Germline V gene lookup returns CDR1 LNHNV and CDR2 YYDKDF (reference sequence). CDR3 amino acids: CATSRVQFHNEQFF. For the CDR3, the DNA is TGTGCCACCAGCAGAGTCCAGTTCCACAATGAGCAGTTCTTC.

This clone was detected a few times. CDR3 sequence (DNA): TGTGCCAGCAGTGAGGGGGGCGCTTCTAGCTCTGGGGCCAACGTCCTGACTTTC. Encoded protein: CASSEGGASSSGANVLTF. The chain recombines TRBV25-1 with TRBJ2-6; TRBD1 or TRBD2 may be the D gene (6 bases each). CDR1 is MGHDK and CDR2 is SYGVNS in the germline V gene. The length of the CDR3 is 18 residues. V was clipped by 3 bases and J by 0 bases, with 15 bases between them.

This clone turned up a few times. The chain links TRBV9 to TRBJ2-1; possible D gene TRBD2, 6 bases. CDR3 length: 16 amino acids. Germline V gene sequence: CDR1 SGDLS, CDR2 YYNGEE. V was cut by 2 bases and J by 6 bases, with 18 bases left in between. DNA of the CDR3: TGTGCCAGCAGCGTGGAGGGAGCGGGCAGGCCCAATGAGCAGTTCTTC. Protein sequence: CASSVEGAGRPNEQFF.

This clone was detected only a few times. The rearrangement links TRBV21-1 to TRBJ2-5; TRBD2, as called in the table, went unchecked against the DNA. TRBV21-1 is given as a pseudogene. This CDR3 has 14 amino acids. CDR3 region: CASSKRELRETQYF. Here the CDR3 DNA reads TGTGCCAGCAGCAAGCGGGAGCTCCGGGAGACCCAGTACTTC.

CDR3 coding DNA: TGTGCCAGCAGTGAAGCTGGGATACTACAAGAGACCCAGTACTTC. It yields the protein CASSEAGILQETQYF. The V call is TRBV6-1, the J call TRBJ2-5; D remains ambiguous. This CDR3 region has 15 residues. V lost 0 bases to trimming and J lost 2 bases, with 10 bases between them. Germline-derived CDR1 and CDR2 are MNHNS and SASEGT.

A few counts support this clone. CDR3 bases: TGCAGCGGCTATGGCTGGGGGGACGACAATGAGCAGTTCTTC. This sequence encodes CSGYGWGDDNEQFF. The gene calls are TRBV29-1 and TRBJ2-1; possibly TRBD2 for D (6 bases). Germline V gene data show CDR1 as SQVTM and CDR2 as ANQGSEA. Trimming took off 7 bases at V and 5 bases at J, with 18 bases between the two ends. CDR3 length: 14 residues.

The genes are TRBV23-1 and TRBJ2-3, with 10 bases that match TRBD2. TRBV23-1 is an ORF, with its function uncertain. V shed 7 bases and J 3 bases; nucleotides not matched to a gene: 10. CDR3 size: 16 residues. Here the CDR3 reads CASIPGLALGTDTQYF. CDR3 nucleotide sequence: TGCGCCAGCATTCCGGGACTAGCGCTTGGGACAGATACGCAGTATTTT.

This rearrangement joins TRBV6-6 to TRBJ2-3; 9 nucleotides agree with TRBD1. Per germline, CDR1 MNHNY and CDR2 SVGAGI (reference sequence). The CDR3 has 15 residues. The J segment lost 3 bases and the V segment lost 6 bases, leaving 7 bases of the junction unmatched. The CDR3 nucleotides read TGTGCCAGCAGGTTGGGACAGGGTACTACAGATACGCAGTATTTT. Encoded protein: CASRLGQGTTDTQYF.

This clone was detected only once. The genes are TRBV19 and TRBJ2-6, with 7 bases aligning to TRBD1. V lost 7 bases, J lost 0 bases, and 12 bases stayed unmatched. There are 18 residues in the CDR3. Germline loops: CDR1 LNHDA, CDR2 SQIVND (reference sequence). The CDR3 bases are TGTGCCAGTACCCCCTTGGGACAGAGACCCTCTGGGGCCAACGTCCTGACTTTC. Amino acids: CASTPLGQRPSGANVLTF. Variable domain in full (rest from reference TRBV19 and TRBJ2-6): DGGITQSPKYLFRKEGQNVTLSCEQNLNHDAMYWYRQDPGQGLRLIYYSQIVNDFQKGDIAEGYSVSREKKESFPLTVTSAQKNPTAFYLCASTPLGQRPSGANVLTFGAGSRLTVL.

This clone was picked up a small number of times. This chain links TRBV5-4 with TRBJ2-4; D is tentatively TRBD1 or TRBD2 (7 bases each). CDR3 length: 15 residues. V was shortened by 6 bases and J by 6 bases, with 19 bases between the two germline ends. Germline CDR1 reads SGHNT; CDR2 reads YYREEE (reference sequence). CDR3 protein: CASTTRDSGVNIQYF. CDR3 nucleotides: TGTGCCAGCACCACCCGGGACAGCGGGGTAAACATTCAGTACTTC.

This clone was counted a few times. J is TRBJ2-4 and V is TRBV7-2; 12 bases are a match to TRBD2. The V segment lost 1 base and the J segment 5 bases; nucleotides outside the gene matches: 3. The CDR3 totals 16 residues. Germline lookup yields CDR1 SGHTA and CDR2 FQGNSA. The CDR3 sequence is CASSLELAGGENIQYF. As DNA, the CDR3 is TGTGCCAGCAGCTTAGAACTAGCGGGAGGCGAAAACATTCAGTACTTC.

This clone was counted only a few times. V gene TRBV29-1 combines with J gene TRBJ2-1; 15 bases line up with TRBD2. Germline loops: CDR1 SQVTM, CDR2 ANQGSEA. After removal of 6 bases from V and 9 bases from J, the junction contained 9 bases not matched to a gene. CDR3 length: 15 amino acids. The CDR3 reads CSVRGLAGGPGEQFF. DNA of the CDR3: TGCAGCGTCCGAGGACTAGCGGGAGGGCCCGGTGAGCAGTTCTTC.

This clone has more than one count but fewer than ten. The chain recombines TRBV11-2 with TRBJ2-7; TRBD1 agrees at 8 bases. This CDR3 comprises 14 residues. V was clipped by 5 bases and J by 3 bases; unmatched bases: 6. The germline CDR1 and CDR2 sequences are SGHAT and FQNNGV. The CDR3 here is CASSQDRVYYEQYF. The CDR3, as DNA: TGTGCCAGCAGCCAGGACAGGGTATACTACGAGCAGTACTTC.

This clone was seen a few times. CDR3 coding DNA: TGTGCCAGCAGCGTCCTCAGCGGCCCGAACACCGGGGAGCTGTTTTTT. This encodes CASSVLSGPNTGELFF. This chain uses TRBV9 with TRBJ2-2, with D possibly TRBD2 on 5 matching bases. V lost 2 bases to trimming and J lost 0 bases, with 11 bases between them. Germline V CDR1 and CDR2: SGDLS, YYNGEE. This CDR3 is built from 16 residues.

This clone was seen a handful of times. The chain combines TRBV10-3 with TRBJ2-1, with D possibly TRBD2 on 6 matching bases. Trimming left V 10 bases short and J 0 bases short, with 13 bases between. Germline V gene data show CDR1 as ENHRY and CDR2 as SYGVKD. This CDR3 is 14 amino acids long. The CDR3 region is CATYSGRSYNEQFF. The CDR3 DNA is TGTGCCACATATAGCGGTCGCTCCTACAATGAGCAGTTCTTC.

The chain uses TRBV7-6 and TRBJ2-6, with D maybe TRBD1 (5 bases). Germline CDR1 is SGHVS and CDR2 is FNYEAQ. The CDR3 length is 17 residues. Trimming pared 2 bases from V and 0 bases from J, leaving 11 bases between. This CDR3 is CASSLRFRDSGANVLTF. The CDR3 nucleotides are TGTGCCAGCAGCTTACGATTCAGGGACTCTGGGGCCAACGTCCTGACTTTC.

J is TRBJ2-1 and V is TRBV7-9; 12 bases are a match to TRBD2. The CDR3 contains 16 residues. V was clipped by 6 bases and J by 2 bases; unmatched bases: 5. Per germline, CDR1 SEHNR and CDR2 FQNEAQ (reference sequence). The CDR3 spells CASRSRTSGAYNEQFF. In DNA form, the CDR3 reads TGTGCCAGCAGATCTCGGACTAGCGGGGCCTACAATGAGCAGTTCTTC.

The chain links TRBV27 to TRBJ1-4; TRBD1 might be the D (5 bases). The CDR3 spans 13 residues. CDR1 and CDR2 (germline): MNHEY, SMNVEV (reference sequence). The CDR3 nucleotides read TGTGCAACCCGGGCCACCCCAGGGGAAAAACTGTTTTTT. Amino acids: CATRATPGEKLFF.

V is TRBV29-1 and J is TRBJ1-1; D not certain. Germline V gene sequence: CDR1 SQVTM, CDR2 ANQGSEA. The length of the CDR3 is 11 residues. Trimming cost V 6 bases and J 0 bases, with 5 bases left between them. CDR3 residues: CSVNLNTEAFF. The CDR3, as DNA: TGCAGCGTGAATCTGAACACTGAAGCTTTCTTT.

The J gene is TRBJ2-7, the V gene TRBV6-5; 9 bases are shared with TRBD2. The junction had 8 bases not matched to a gene; V was cut back by 5 bases and J by 6 bases. The CDR3 extends over 14 amino acids. Germline lookup yields CDR1 MNHEY and CDR2 SVGAGI. Here the CDR3 DNA reads TGTGCCAGCAGTGACTTAGCGGGAGAAATCGAGCAGTACTTC. This gives the protein CASSDLAGEIEQYF.

This clone has only a few counts. Here the CDR3 reads CASSFPQGGETQYF. In DNA, the CDR3 is TGCGCCAGCAGCTTCCCGCAGGGTGGAGAGACCCAGTACTTC. The chain has TRBV5-1 and TRBJ2-5, with TRBD1 as a possible D gene (5 bases). The CDR3 runs to 14 residues. CDR1 SGHRS and CDR2 YFSETQ come from the germline V gene. The V and J ends lost 2 bases and 4 bases respectively, with 12 bases between them.

In the case of this clone: Different DNA sequences within this sample yield the same CDR3. The gene calls are TRBV30 and TRBJ2-1; D is ambiguous. The CDR3 runs to 13 residues. The V gene lost 2 bases and the J gene lost 1 base, with 6 bases spanning the gap. The germline CDR1 and CDR2 sequences are GTSNPN and SVGIG (reference sequence). The CDR3 reads CAWSRLSYNEQFF. Written as DNA, the CDR3 is TGTGCCTGGAGTCGCCTTTCCTACAATGAGCAGTTCTTC.

The CDR3 bases are TGTGCCAGCAGTTCTGCAGCGGAGTACTTC. This sequence encodes CASSSAAEYF. The chain is built from TRBV27 and TRBJ2-7; weak D call: TRBD2 (5 bases). The CDR3 spans 10 residues. Per germline, CDR1 MNHEY and CDR2 SMNVEV (reference sequence). V lost 4 bases and J lost 11, with 9 bases in between.

In its sample, this clone was seen a few times. V usage is TRBV29-1 and J usage is TRBJ1-2; TRBD1 agrees at 9 bases. The V gene end was trimmed by 4 bases and the J gene end by 8 bases; junction bases not matched to a gene: 5. The CDR3 contains 12 residues. Looked up from germline, CDR1 is SQVTM and CDR2 is ANQGSEA. The CDR3 DNA reads TGCAGCGTTGCGGGACAGGGACGCGGCTACACCTTC. This codes for CSVAGQGRGYTF.

The chain links TRBV4-1 to TRBJ2-2, with 7 bases aligning to TRBD1. V lost 1 base to trimming and J lost 4 bases; unmatched junction nucleotides: 9. CDR1 is MGHRA, CDR2 YSYEKL, per germline. This CDR3 spans 17 amino acids. CDR3 coding DNA: TGCGCCAGCAGCCAAGGTCGTCGGACAGGAGTCACCGGGGAGCTGTTTTTT. The encoded protein is CASSQGRRTGVTGELFF.

This clone was observed a handful of times. This chain joins TRBV7-3 and TRBJ2-1; 7 bases are a match to TRBD2. The CDR3 has 14 residues. J gave up 6 bases and V 5 bases, and 7 bases lay outside the gene matches. Per germline, CDR1 SGHTA and CDR2 FQGTGA. CDR3 sequence (DNA): TGTGCCAGCAGCCCCACCACGGGGGGCAATGAGCAGTTCTTC. Residues: CASSPTTGGNEQFF. The full variable domain, with the rest looked up from reference TRBV7-3 and TRBJ2-1, is GAGVSQTPSNKVTEKGKYVELRCDPISGHTALYWYRQSLGQGPEFLIYFQGTGAADDSGLPNDRFFAVRPEGSVSTLKIQRTERGDSAVYLCASSPTTGGNEQFFGPGTRLTVL.